This is a list of T cell receptor beta chains from one sample in a study of control samples from healthy donors and cancer patients. Sequenced by immunoSEQ multiplex PCR; TCRdb stores in-frame clones only, minus some. The sample records approximately 160,000 clones, around nine tenths being singletons. Sequenced: blood. The receptors come from a woman in her twenties or thirties in good health. The CDR3 runs from the conserved cysteine through the conserved F or W. Each record gives: CDR3 DNA, CDR3 protein, D gene, V gene, J gene, clone size. D genes are given only for firm matches. For some rows the clone size is stated as once, few or many, or as a class when expanded; others skip it.

TGTGCCACCAGTGATTCTCTACAGGGGCCGCTCTCCACAGATACGCAGTATTTT,CATSDSLQGPLSTDTQYF,TRBD1,TRBV24-1,TRBJ2-3,-
TGTGCCAGCAGCCCCATGGACTCCACCTACGAGCAGTACTTC,CASSPMDSTYEQYF,-,TRBV5-6,TRBJ2-7,-
TGTGCCAGCAGTCGTCAGGGAAGAGAGACCCAGTACTTC,CASSRQGRETQYF,-,TRBV28,TRBJ2-5,-
TGTGCCAGCAGCCCTCGGCTAGCGGGAACCGTTCGTCACTACAATGAGCAGTTCTTC,CASSPRLAGTVRHYNEQFF,TRBD2,TRBV7-9,TRBJ2-1,-
TGCAGTGCTAGTCGTGGGGACGATGAGCAGTTCTTC,CSASRGDDEQFF,-,TRBV20-1,TRBJ2-1,-
TGTGCCAGCAGCGGGGGAGGGGCCAACGTCCTGACTTTC,CASSGGGANVLTF,-,TRBV9,TRBJ2-6,-
TGTGCCAGCAGCCCATCGGGACGGCTGAACACTGAAGCTTTCTTT,CASSPSGRLNTEAFF,-,TRBV28,TRBJ1-1,-
TGTGCCAGCAGTTTGACTACTAACTCCTACGAGCAGTACTTC,CASSLTTNSYEQYF,-,TRBV27,TRBJ2-7,few
TGTGCCAGCAGCCAACTAGGACAGACAACTAATGAAAAACTGTTTTTT,CASSQLGQTTNEKLFF,-,TRBV3-1/TRBV3-2,TRBJ1-4,once
TGTGCCAGCAGTCGGGGACTACAGCAGTATTTT,CASSRGLQQYF,TRBD2,TRBV28,TRBJ2-3,-
TGTGCCAGCAGCCCTACACCTGGACTAGCGGGAGGGCCCGGGTATTTT,CASSPTPGLAGGPGYF,TRBD2,TRBV7-2,TRBJ2-3,-
TGTGCCAGTAGTATAATGGGGGCAAAGACCGGGGAGCTGTTTTTT,CASSIMGAKTGELFF,-,TRBV19,TRBJ2-2,-
TGTGCCAGCACGGGGCTAGCGGGAGTTGTTGAGCAGTTCTTC,CASTGLAGVVEQFF,TRBD2,TRBV27,TRBJ2-1,-
TGTGCCAGCGGAGGACTAGCGGGATCCTGGGGGCAGTTCTTC,CASGGLAGSWGQFF,TRBD2,TRBV3-1/TRBV3-2,TRBJ2-1,-